Sequencing of this T cell receptor beta chain was carried out in a study of blood T cells in healthy people across ages. Researchers isolated at least 6 million PBMCs per sample. With each sample, at least 5 micrograms of total RNA were extracted. This clonotype was found once. Antigen specificity is unknown. Study-wide results and limits: Both naive CD4+ cell counts and diversity were greater in long-lived donors than in aged donors.

Germline assignment: CDR1 KGHDR and CDR2 SFDVKD. This CDR3 comprises 14 residues. With 1 base removed from V and 5 bases from J, the gap between germline ends came to 9 bases. A second PCR, run for about 7 to 12 cycles, used a sample-barcoded 5' primer plus a J-beta primer mix. A tag from a template-switch adaptor with 12 random nucleotides marked each cDNA molecule. TCRdb fed the 5' RACE reads into MiXCR, producing one record per CDR3 protein. Of approximately 800,000 distinct CDR3 sequences detected, approximately 65% appear once; the ten largest clones hold 25% to 30%. This clonotype was obtained from a young man in good health. The sample consisted of blood. This sequence joins TRBV24-1 and TRBJ2-3, with D possibly matching TRBD2 (6 bases). CDR3 region: CATSDLGRGDTQYF. DNA for the CDR3: TGTGCCACCAGTGATTTAGGGCGGGGAGATACGCAGTATTTT.